The entry below gives a single TCR beta chain sequence along with its context. The antigen remains undetermined. The data are from a study of cytomegalovirus exposure and HLA in healthy donors. Study-level points and caveats: For most TCR sequences rarity was the rule, although some public TCRs occurred in many donors.

The germline V and J ends were trimmed by 1 base and 6 bases, with 10 bases remaining between them. Looked up from germline, CDR1 is LNHNV and CDR2 is YYDKDF (reference sequence). This CDR3 spans 13 amino acids. Profiling relied on immunoSEQ multiplex PCR, and the TCRdb table lists in-frame clones only, not all of them. The sample comprises tens of thousands of clones, more than 80% of which are singletons, and 1.2% rests with the top ten. The chain joins TRBV15 to TRBJ2-7; D might be TRBD2 (6 bases). The TCR was taken from a woman aged 18-30 years in good health and CMV-seronegative. The sequenced material came from PBMCs. The CDR3 loop reads CATSRGDSGEQYF. Here the CDR3 DNA reads TGTGCCACCAGCAGAGGGGACTCCGGCGAGCAGTACTTC. The whole variable domain, remainder taken from reference TRBV15 and TRBJ2-7, is DAMVIQNPRYQVTQFGKPVTLSCSQTLNHNVMYWYQQKSSQAPKLLFHYYDKDFNNEADTPDNFQSRRPNTSFCFLDIRSPGLGDTAMYLCATSRGDSGEQYFGPGTRLTVT.